This T cell receptor (beta chain) was obtained from a study of blood T cell repertoires in COVID-19. Study at large: Collection of acute and convalescent COVID-19 samples took place in the United States, Italy and Spain.

The table came from immunoSEQ multiplex PCR; TCRdb's copy has only in-frame clones and leaves some out. The profile shows about 170,000 clones, roughly 81% of them singletons. Patients at the Seattle site were enrolled during active infection and followed longitudinally. This CDR3 is 13 amino acids long. Trimming shortened V by 2 bases and J by 11 bases, and 12 bases separated the two germline ends. Germline V lookup: CDR1 MDHEN, CDR2 SYDVKM. Sequenced input: peripheral blood. The clonotype was recovered from an elderly woman with COVID-19, enrolled during active disease. This chain connects TRBV28 to TRBJ1-4; no firm D call. CDR3 sequence: CASSLIQPSKLFF. The CDR3 DNA follows: TGTGCCAGCAGTTTAATACAGCCCTCTAAACTGTTTTTT.